This T cell receptor (beta chain) emerged from a study of identical twins. Using its own MiXCR run on the 5' RACE reads, TCRdb lists one record per CDR3 protein. The repertoire holds approximately 700,000 distinct CDR3 sequences, with 18% as singletons. In germline, CDR1 is SGHAT, CDR2 FQNNGV. J was trimmed by 6 bases and V by 4 bases; bases with no gene match: 9. This CDR3 is built from 18 residues. Another study also made use of these data, one on T cells expressing NK-cell markers.

This TCR came from a woman between 18 and 29 years old in good health. The V and J genes are TRBV11-2 and TRBJ2-1; 16 nucleotides agree with TRBD2. The sequencing input was PBMCs. The CDR3 sequence: CASSSGLAGGPPLNEQFF. In DNA, the CDR3 is TGTGCCAGCAGCTCGGGACTAGCGGGAGGGCCTCCCCTCAATGAGCAGTTCTTC.